This TCR beta chain comes out of a study of blood T cell repertoires in COVID-19. The wider study: Acute and convalescent COVID-19 samples came from the United States, Italy and Spain. Sources were T cells, B-cell-depleted T cells, or PBMCs; the material itself was cDNA or gDNA.

This clone appeared once. The ends lost 1 base at V and 7 bases at J; junction bases unmatched: 6. Germline assignment: CDR1 LGHDT and CDR2 YNNKEL (reference sequence). The CDR3 runs to 16 residues. In the authors' methods: Reference gene primer amplification gave nucleated cell count estimates. Some clones are missing from TCRdb's copy, which holds only in-frame ones; the method was immunoSEQ multiplex PCR. V, J and clone size are those of that table, while D and trimming were read from the DNA. The sample holds approximately 46,000 clones, about 85% seen once. Sequenced input: peripheral blood. The receptor was derived from a human donor in a cohort sampled during active COVID-19. The chain is built from TRBV3-1 (or the pseudogene TRBV3-2) and TRBJ1-6; TRBD1 agrees at 8 bases. CDR3 nucleotides: TGTGCCAGCAGCCAAGGCCGGACAGGGAGGAATTCACCCCTCCACTTT. It translates to CASSQGRTGRNSPLHF.